One and the same sample provided the 20 T cell receptor beta chains below, sequenced in a study of blood T cell repertoires in COVID-19. Libraries were prepared by immunoSEQ multiplex PCR; TCRdb keeps only in-frame clonotypes and omits some of them. The repertoire holds around 380,000 clones, around 87% seen once, with under 1.5% in the top ten. Sequenced material: PBMCs or T cells enriched from blood (not recorded which). Receptor source: a man aged 25-45 years who had recovered from COVID-19.

In the case of this clone: The junction and the germline gene differ at one end; a read error may be behind it. The chain combines TRBV19 with TRBJ2-5; D uncertain. Germline-derived CDR1 and CDR2 are LNHDA and SQIVND (reference sequence). This CDR3 region has 14 residues. CDR3 coding DNA: TGTGCCAGTAGTATAGGTGGCTCCAGAGAGGCCCAGTACTTC. This gives the protein CASSIGGSREAQYF.

The V call is TRBV7-8, the J call TRBJ2-5, with TRBD2 identical over 9 bases. The germline gives CDR1 SGHVS, CDR2 FQNEAQ. V shed 5 bases, J shed 5 bases, and the junction held 6 bases outside the gene matches. CDR3 length: 14 amino acids. CDR3 sequence reads: CASSAWTSAETQYF. CDR3 sequence (DNA): TGTGCCAGCAGCGCATGGACTAGCGCCGAGACCCAGTACTTC.

The V call is TRBV3-1 (or the pseudogene TRBV3-2), the J call TRBJ2-2; no firm D call. CDR1 and CDR2 from the germline V gene are LGHDT and YNNKEL (reference sequence). This CDR3 is built from 14 residues. The germline V and J ends were trimmed by 1 base and 3 bases, with 6 bases remaining between them. CDR3: CASSQGWHTGELFF. CDR3 sequence (DNA): TGTGCCAGCAGCCAAGGGTGGCACACCGGGGAGCTGTTTTTT.

This clone was counted between two and nine times. The J gene is TRBJ1-2, the V gene TRBV12-3 or TRBV12-4; D perhaps matches TRBD1 (5 bases). The length of the CDR3 is 13 residues. Trimming left V 3 bases short and J 5 bases short, with 10 bases between. CDR3 sequence reads: CASSFDGGYGYTF. CDR3 bases: TGTGCCAGCAGTTTCGACGGGGGTTATGGCTACACCTTC.

This chain links TRBV11-3 with TRBJ2-1; a possible D gene is TRBD2 (7 bases). Germline CDR1 and CDR2: SGHNT and YENEEA. Trimming pared 0 bases from V and 8 bases from J, leaving 14 bases between. The CDR3 is 15 residues long. The CDR3 region has the DNA TGTGCCAGCAGCTTAGATGGGGGGGCTTGGGATGAGCAGTTCTTC. It translates to CASSLDGGAWDEQFF.

This chain links TRBV6-5 with TRBJ1-1; 7 nucleotides agree with TRBD1. Germline V CDR1 and CDR2: MNHEY, SVGAGI. The CDR3 sequence is 13 residues long. J gave up 6 bases and V 8 bases, and 9 bases lay outside the gene matches. CDR3 nucleotide sequence: TGTGCCAGCCAGAACAGGGGATTCGCTGAAGCTTTCTTT. Residues: CASQNRGFAEAFF.

This chain links TRBV27 with TRBJ2-7, with 11 nucleotides matching TRBD1. Germline lookup yields CDR1 MNHEY and CDR2 SMNVEV (reference sequence). Trimming removed 3 bases from V and 2 bases from J; junction bases left unmatched: 6. The CDR3 spans 16 residues. CDR3 sequence: CASSFHPGQGAYEQYF. The CDR3 DNA reads as TGTGCCAGCAGTTTTCATCCGGGACAGGGGGCCTACGAGCAGTACTTC.

This clone has a single count. V gene TRBV5-5 combines with J gene TRBJ1-2; D gene unclear. The ends were cut back, 0 bases at V and 4 bases at J, with 4 bases in the middle. Germline V gives CDR1 SGHKS, CDR2 YYEKEE (reference sequence). The CDR3 consists of 12 residues. CDR3 sequence (DNA): TGTGCCAGCAGCTTGGACAGCTATGGCTACACCTTC. It yields the protein CASSLDSYGYTF.

A word on this clone: A junction end diverges from the germline sequence, so it may reflect a read error. The chain links TRBV30 to TRBJ1-2; TRBD1 might be the D (6 bases). This CDR3 contains 13 residues. CDR1 is GTSNPN and CDR2 is SVGIG in the germline V gene (reference sequence). CDR3 loop: CAWTPADSYGHTF. The DNA of the CDR3 is TGTGCCTGGACCCCGGCGGACAGCTATGGCCACACCTTC.

This clone was recorded only once. The chain uses TRBV5-5 and TRBJ2-5; the match to TRBD2 covers 7 bases. The CDR3 loop spans 15 amino acids. CDR1 SGHKS and CDR2 YYEKEE come from the germline V gene (reference sequence). V gave up 10 bases and J gave up 2 bases; unmatched junction bases: 14. For the CDR3, the DNA is TGTGCCGGGGGAATGGGAGGGTCGAATCAAGAGACCCAGTACTTC. This sequence encodes CAGGMGGSNQETQYF.

The J gene is TRBJ2-7, the V gene TRBV12-3 or TRBV12-4; 8 bases fit TRBD1. Trimming removed 6 bases from V and 3 bases from J; junction bases left unmatched: 4. This CDR3 region has 13 residues. The CDR3 region is CASRFTGGYEQYF. CDR3 DNA: TGTGCCAGCAGATTTACAGGGGGCTACGAGCAGTACTTC.

The V gene is TRBV13, the J gene TRBJ2-5, with D tentatively TRBD2 (5 bases). There are 13 residues in the CDR3. Germline-derived CDR1 and CDR2 are PRHDT and FYEKMQ (reference sequence). V was cut by 1 base and J by 5 bases, with 8 bases left in between. The CDR3 DNA follows: TGTGCCAGCAGCTTAGATAGGAGGGAGACCCAGTACTTC. Its protein is CASSLDRRETQYF. The full variable domain, its missing parts supplied by reference TRBV13 and TRBJ2-5, is AAGVIQSPRHLIKEKRETATLKCYPIPRHDTVYWYQQGPGQDPQFLISFYEKMQSDKGSIPDRFSAQQFSDYHSELNMSSLELGDSALYFCASSLDRRETQYFGPGTRLLVL.

This clone is a singleton in its sample. The V call is TRBV3-1 (or the pseudogene TRBV3-2), the J call TRBJ2-5; maybe TRBD2 (5 bases). V lost 4 bases and J lost 6, with 27 bases in between. The CDR3 runs to 18 residues. Germline assignment: CDR1 LGHDT and CDR2 YNNKEL (reference sequence). As DNA, the CDR3 is TGTGCCAGCAGCCTGTATCATTCAACAGAGGGCGCAGGACAGACCCAGTACTTC. This gives the protein CASSLYHSTEGAGQTQYF.

The chain is built from TRBV2 and TRBJ2-7; 7 positions match TRBD1. The CDR3 sequence is 17 residues long. The germline CDR1 and CDR2 sequences are SNHLY and FYNNEI. V lost 4 bases, J lost 6 bases, and 18 bases stayed unmatched. The CDR3 reads CASSGEKPTGARSEQYF. In DNA, the CDR3 is TGTGCCAGCAGTGGAGAAAAACCCACAGGGGCGCGTAGCGAGCAGTACTTC.

This clone was counted once. This chain uses TRBV4-3 with TRBJ1-5; no clear D gene. The V end was cut by 7 bases, the J end by 2 bases, with 12 bases between. The CDR3 extends over 14 amino acids. Germline-derived CDR1 and CDR2 are LGHNA and YSLEER. The CDR3 sequence: CASNPGRCNQPQHF. CDR3 nucleotide sequence: TGCGCCAGCAATCCCGGGAGGTGCAATCAGCCCCAGCATTTT.

The CDR3 spells CASSPGQGRGTEAFF. CDR3 nucleotides: TGTGCCAGCTCACCGGGACAGGGACGGGGCACTGAAGCTTTCTTT. The chain links TRBV18 to TRBJ1-1, with 9 bases matching TRBD1. Unmatched junction bases numbered 6, after V lost 3 bases and J lost 4 bases. This CDR3 has 15 residues. Germline V gene sequence: CDR1 KGHSH, CDR2 LQKENI.

This clone was picked up a small number of times. The rearrangement joins TRBV3-1 (or the pseudogene TRBV3-2) to TRBJ1-1, with D perhaps matching TRBD1 (5 bases). The CDR3 contains 15 residues. Germline CDR1 and CDR2: LGHDT and YNNKEL (reference sequence). V lost 0 bases and J lost 5, with 13 bases in between. The CDR3 DNA sequence: TGTGCCAGCAGCCAAGATGGGGCGGTACGGACTGAAGCTTTCTTT. Amino acids: CASSQDGAVRTEAFF.

The chain combines TRBV11-2 with TRBJ2-7; D call uncertain. CDR1 and CDR2 from the germline V gene are SGHAT and FQNNGV. This CDR3 is 13 amino acids long. The V and J ends lost 5 bases and 4 bases respectively, with 12 bases between them. CDR3 sequence: CASSQTNTYEQYF. As DNA, the CDR3 is TGTGCCAGCAGCCAGACAAATACATACGAGCAGTACTTC.

This chain links TRBV6-4 with TRBJ1-5; 8 nucleotides align to TRBD1. Trimming removed 5 bases from V and 6 bases from J; junction bases left unmatched: 6. The CDR3 sequence is 14 residues long. Germline CDR1 reads MRHNA; CDR2 reads SNTAGT. DNA for the CDR3: TGTGCCAGCAGTTTAACTACAGGGGGTCAGCCCCAGCATTTT. Translating gives CASSLTTGGQPQHF.

The rearrangement uses TRBV9 and TRBJ2-1, with 7 nucleotides matching TRBD1. This CDR3 contains 13 residues. Germline values: CDR1 SGDLS, CDR2 YYNGEE. V shed 3 bases and J 6 bases; nucleotides not matched to a gene: 3. The CDR3: CASSETGANEQFF. As DNA, the CDR3 is TGTGCCAGCAGCGAAACAGGGGCCAATGAGCAGTTCTTC. The whole variable domain, remainder taken from reference TRBV9 and TRBJ2-1, is DSGVTQTPKHLITATGQRVTLRCSPRSGDLSVYWYQQSLDQGLQFLIQYYNGEERAKGNILERFSAQQFPDLHSELNLSSLELGDSALYFCASSETGANEQFFGPGTRLTVL.